A single sample is the source of the 23 T cell receptor beta chains below, sequenced in a study of blood T cell repertoires in COVID-19. The repertoire was sequenced with immunoSEQ multiplex PCR; TCRdb's copy has only in-frame clones and lacks some. The table shows roughly 150,000 clones, with 70% to 90% occurring only once. Sequenced sample: peripheral blood. The receptor set was obtained from a woman aged 60-70 years with COVID-19, enrolled during active disease.

The chain carries TRBV6-5 and TRBJ1-2; 7 bases map to TRBD1. This CDR3 spans 13 amino acids. CDR1 is MNHEY, CDR2 SVGAGI, per germline. V trimming: 5 bases; J trimming: 6 bases; junction bases outside the gene matches: 6. CDR3 protein: CASSPQGRHGYTF. The CDR3 nucleotides read TGTGCCAGCAGTCCACAGGGGAGGCATGGCTACACCTTC.

J is TRBJ1-1 and V is TRBV5-4; unclear D gene. The CDR3 runs to 14 residues. Trimming cost V 7 bases and J 0 bases, with 13 bases left between them. CDR1 is SGHNT, CDR2 YYREEE, per germline (reference sequence). CDR3 nucleotide sequence: TGTGCCAGCCGGGTCCCCGGCGTGAACACTGAAGCTTTCTTT. Residues: CASRVPGVNTEAFF.

This clone was recorded a few times. The V and J genes are TRBV5-1 and TRBJ1-1; D is perhaps TRBD1 (5 bases). V lost 3 bases to trimming and J lost 3 bases, with 15 bases between them. From germline, CDR1 is SGHRS and CDR2 YFSETQ. The CDR3 is made up of 15 amino acids. CDR3 bases: TGCGCCAGCAGCTCCGTGCCCGGGGGGGACACTGAAGCTTTCTTT. Translated, it gives CASSSVPGGDTEAFF.

This clone was detected a few times. This chain uses TRBV11-2 with TRBJ1-1; D is possibly TRBD1 (6 bases). Germline CDR1 is SGHAT and CDR2 is FQNNGV. The V gene lost 5 bases and the J gene lost 1 base, with 26 bases spanning the gap. This CDR3 comprises 19 residues. In DNA form, the CDR3 reads TGTGCCAGCAGCCTAGTGCAGCGGGGGGCTCGCCCTTCGAACACTGAAGCTTTCTTT. Protein sequence: CASSLVQRGARPSNTEAFF.

The chain joins TRBV2 to TRBJ2-1, with TRBD2 matching 7 bases. Germline CDR1 reads SNHLY; CDR2 reads FYNNEI. V trimming: 6 bases; J trimming: 6 bases; junction bases outside the gene matches: 11. CDR3 size: 15 residues. The CDR3 DNA follows: TGTGCCAGCAGCGGGAGGCGGGGCCCCCCCAATGAGCAGTTCTTC. This codes for CASSGRRGPPNEQFF.

The V and J genes are TRBV20-1 and TRBJ2-5; no reliable D call. The V gene lost 3 bases and the J gene lost 7 bases, with 9 bases spanning the gap. Germline V CDR1 and CDR2: DFQATT, SNEGSKA (reference sequence). The CDR3 contains 11 residues. CDR3 nucleotide sequence: TGCAGTGCTAGTACTCTCGGGACCCAGTACTTC. As protein: CSASTLGTQYF.

The chain uses TRBV7-6 and TRBJ2-1; 8 positions agree with TRBD2. This CDR3 has 15 amino acids. V lost 0 bases to trimming and J lost 5 bases; unmatched junction nucleotides: 3. CDR1 is SGHVS and CDR2 is FNYEAQ in the germline V gene. In DNA form, the CDR3 reads TGTGCCAGCAGCTTAGCAGCGGGAGACCACAATGAGCAGTTCTTC. Translating gives CASSLAAGDHNEQFF.

The CDR3 region is CASSPGDTGELFF. CDR3 bases: TGTGCCAGCTCACCTGGAGACACCGGGGAGCTGTTTTTT. J is TRBJ2-2 and V is TRBV18, with D hard to call. The CDR3 length is 13 residues. Deletions cut 3 bases from V and 3 bases from J, with 5 bases between. The V gene's germline CDR1 is KGHSH and CDR2 LQKENI.

This chain links TRBV29-1 with TRBJ2-5, with 10 bases aligning to TRBD2. This CDR3 comprises 15 residues. Trimming removed 2 bases from V and 4 bases from J; junction bases left unmatched: 7. From germline, CDR1 is SQVTM and CDR2 ANQGSEA. In DNA form, the CDR3 reads TGCAGCGTTGAACCTTGGACTAGCGGCTTAGAGACCCAGTACTTC. This encodes CSVEPWTSGLETQYF.

J is TRBJ2-2 and V is TRBV5-1; 7 bases align to TRBD1. V lost 5 bases to trimming and J lost 4 bases; unmatched junction nucleotides: 5. CDR3 length equals 14 residues. Per germline, CDR1 SGHRS and CDR2 YFSETQ. This CDR3 is CASREGGSTGELFF. The CDR3 DNA reads as TGCGCCAGCAGAGAAGGGGGCAGCACCGGGGAGCTGTTTTTT.

The rearrangement uses TRBV6-6 and TRBJ2-5, with TRBD1 matching over 9 bases. The germline gives CDR1 MNHNY, CDR2 SVGAGI (reference sequence). The V gene end was trimmed by 4 bases and the J gene end by 4 bases; junction bases not matched to a gene: 4. The CDR3 loop spans 14 amino acids. The CDR3 DNA reads as TGTGCCAGCAGTTCCCCGGACAGGGGAGAGACCCAGTACTTC. Its protein is CASSSPDRGETQYF.

Written as DNA, the CDR3 is TGTGCCAGCAGGCTCCAGGGTGCCCTAGTCAATGAAAAACTGTTTTTT. This sequence encodes CASRLQGALVNEKLFF. This rearrangement joins TRBV2 to TRBJ1-4; possibly TRBD1 for D (5 bases). From germline, CDR1 is SNHLY and CDR2 FYNNEI. The CDR3 loop spans 16 amino acids. Trimming removed 6 bases at V and 5 bases at J, with 19 bases between.

The chain uses TRBV27 and TRBJ2-1; TRBD1 matches at 8 bases. Trimming at V came to 5 bases and at J to 5 bases, leaving 11 bases not matched to a gene. CDR1 is MNHEY and CDR2 is SMNVEV in the germline V gene (reference sequence). CDR3 length: 16 residues. The CDR3 bases are TGTGCCAGCAGTCGTTGGACAGGGATAGGTGACAATGAGCAGTTCTTC. This encodes CASSRWTGIGDNEQFF.

This clone has only a few counts. V usage is TRBV2 and J usage is TRBJ2-3, with 7 positions matching TRBD2. The CDR3 totals 15 residues. Germline V gene data show CDR1 as SNHLY and CDR2 as FYNNEI. Losses at the gene ends were 3 bases for V and 1 base for J; bases not matched to a gene: 4. CDR3 DNA sequence: TGTGCCAGCAGTGACCCTAGCGGTGGCACAGATACGCAGTATTTT. Encoded protein: CASSDPSGGTDTQYF.

This clone was counted a single time. The chain has TRBV18 and TRBJ2-7; a weak D match, TRBD1 (6 bases). This CDR3 spans 15 amino acids. The ends were cut back, 6 bases at V and 6 bases at J, with 21 bases in the middle. Germline CDR1 reads KGHSH; CDR2 reads LQKENI. The CDR3 loop reads CASSPSTGQPFEQYF. The CDR3 DNA sequence: TGTGCCAGCTCGCCTTCTACGGGACAACCTTTCGAGCAGTACTTC.

V is TRBV5-3 and J is TRBJ1-1; a weak D match, TRBD1 (6 bases). TRBV5-3 carries the ORF label, with uncertain function. The CDR3 contains 14 residues. V was clipped by 4 bases and J by 1 base, with 11 bases between them. CDR3 in amino acids: CARSPGTTNTEAFF. CDR3 nucleotides: TGTGCCAGAAGCCCCGGGACAACGAACACTGAAGCTTTCTTT.

This chain uses TRBV19 with TRBJ1-2; a weak D match, TRBD1 (5 bases). This CDR3 comprises 13 residues. Germline V gene sequence: CDR1 LNHDA, CDR2 SQIVND (reference sequence). V lost 6 bases and J lost 0, with 8 bases in between. The CDR3 reads CASRWGANYGYTF. The CDR3, as DNA: TGTGCCAGTAGGTGGGGGGCTAACTATGGCTACACCTTC.

The rearrangement joins TRBV15 to TRBJ1-6; 7 nucleotides agree with TRBD1. Trimming cost V 1 base and J 9 bases; bases outside gene matches: 6. Germline values: CDR1 LNHNV, CDR2 YYDKDF (reference sequence). The CDR3 runs to 15 residues. CDR3 loop: CATSRVAGGFSPLHF. As DNA, the CDR3 is TGTGCCACCAGCAGAGTGGCAGGGGGATTTTCACCCCTCCACTTT. Together with reference TRBV15 and TRBJ1-6, the CDR3 gives the full variable domain: DAMVIQNPRYQVTQFGKPVTLSCSQTLNHNVMYWYQQKSSQAPKLLFHYYDKDFNNEADTPDNFQSRRPNTSFCFLDIRSPGLGDTAMYLCATSRVAGGFSPLHFGNGTRLTVT.

This clone was seen a few times. This chain uses TRBV19 with TRBJ1-2; possible D gene TRBD1, 5 bases. The length of the CDR3 is 14 residues. Germline assignment: CDR1 LNHDA and CDR2 SQIVND (reference sequence). Trimming took off 5 bases at V and 0 bases at J, with 10 bases between the two ends. Here the CDR3 reads CASSPQGPNYGYTF. The CDR3 coding sequence is TGTGCCAGTAGTCCCCAGGGTCCTAACTATGGCTACACCTTC.

The chain employs TRBV12-3 or TRBV12-4 and TRBJ1-1; 7 bases agree with TRBD1. With V trimmed by 11 bases and J by 0 bases, 6 bases remained unmatched. CDR3 length equals 13 residues. CDR3 coding DNA: TGTGCCTGTCGACAGGGATTGAACACTGAAGCTTTCTTT. Translated: CACRQGLNTEAFF.

This chain connects TRBV19 to TRBJ2-1, with D perhaps matching TRBD2 (6 bases). Between the trimmed V and J ends, which lost 6 bases and 7 bases, there was a span of 19 bases. Looked up from germline, CDR1 is LNHDA and CDR2 is SQIVND (reference sequence). The CDR3 extends over 15 amino acids. The CDR3 nucleotides read TGTGCCAGTAGCTCGGGACTCTCCTGGGGAAATGAGCAGTTCTTC. Translation: CASSSGLSWGNEQFF.

This chain uses TRBV12-5 with TRBJ2-5, with 12 bases that match TRBD1. V lost 6 bases to trimming and J lost 4 bases; unmatched junction nucleotides: 6. The CDR3 is 15 residues long. Per germline, CDR1 LGHNT and CDR2 FRNRAP. CDR3 residues: CASGSGQGAIETQYF. CDR3 DNA sequence: TGTGCTAGTGGCTCGGGACAGGGGGCGATAGAGACCCAGTACTTC.

This chain connects TRBV6-6 to TRBJ2-2; tentatively, D is TRBD1 (6 bases). The V and J ends lost 0 bases and 5 bases respectively, with 13 bases between them. CDR3 length: 16 amino acids. Germline V gene sequence: CDR1 MNHNY, CDR2 SVGAGI (reference sequence). This CDR3 is CASSYSGTGRTGELFF. CDR3 sequence (DNA): TGTGCCAGCAGTTACTCGGGAACAGGGCGAACCGGGGAGCTGTTTTTT.